This T cell receptor (beta chain) was captured in a study of T cells in Graves' hyperthyroidism and ophthalmopathy. Using RNA transcripts as the source, TCR beta CDR3 regions were amplified. Carried out on the TCR CDR3, a first-round RT-PCR used the HTBI primer set. TCRdb called the multiplex PCR reads again in MiXCR, with one record for every CDR3 protein. This table has fewer than 700,000 distinct CDR3 sequences, 15% to 20% appearing once. The V and J ends lost 1 base and 5 bases, in that order; junction bases with no gene match: 11. The CDR3 length is 16 residues. Germline V lookup: CDR1 GTSNPN, CDR2 SVGIG (reference sequence).

The sequencing sample was made of blood. This sequence was found in a young woman with Graves' ophthalmopathy. The gene calls are TRBV30 and TRBJ2-3; TRBD2 matches 8 bases. CDR3: CAWSGGGGGRRDTQYF. CDR3 nucleotide sequence: TGTGCCTGGAGTGGGGGGGGAGGCGGGAGGAGAGATACGCAGTATTTT.